These 32 T cell receptor beta chains came from one sample sequenced in a study of T cell clonality in common variable immunodeficiency. TCRdb keeps only in-frame clones here, not all; method: immunoSEQ multiplex PCR. Singletons are absent from the sample, which has tens of thousands of clones. The sequenced material came from peripheral blood mononuclear cells. The source of these receptors is a person aged 18 to 70 in good health.

This clone was observed many times. The CDR3 end lies 3 residues beyond the end of the read and is filled in from the germline J gene. This chain joins TRBV7-2 and TRBJ1-3, with D unresolved. V was pared by 3 bases and J by 2 bases, with 5 bases between. The CDR3 runs 13 residues. The germline CDR1 and CDR2 sequences are SGHTA and FQGNSA. The CDR3 region is CASSFKTGNTIYF. The sequenced part of the CDR3 DNA is TGTGCCAGCAGCTTCAAAACTGGAAACACC.

This clone has a count of ten or more. Sequencing ends 3 residues short of the CDR3 end; the germline J gene provides the rest. The J gene is TRBJ1-2, the V gene TRBV19; unclear D gene. CDR1 and CDR2 from the germline V gene are LNHDA and SQIVND (reference sequence). V lost 8 bases and J 6 bases, leaving 10 bases between the germline ends. The CDR3 length is 11 residues. The CDR3: CASPTADGYTF. The sequenced part of the CDR3 DNA is TGTGCCAGTCCGACGGCGGATGGC.

This clone was seen ten or more times. The CDR3 loop reads CSARGLAGGSSYEQYF. The DNA read from the CDR3 is TGCAGTGCTAGGGGGTTAGCGGGAGGGAGCTCCTACGAG. The rearrangement links TRBV20-1 to TRBJ2-7; TRBD2 aligns across 11 bases. Read sequence stops 3 residues before the CDR3 end, and the germline J gene provides the missing end. V was pared by 3 bases and J by 0 bases, with 7 bases of the junction left unmatched. Germline CDR1 and CDR2: DFQATT and SNEGSKA (reference sequence). The CDR3 contains 16 residues.

This clone was counted ten times or more. The read ends 3 residues before the CDR3 terminus; that terminus is restored from the germline J gene. The chain combines TRBV5-1 with TRBJ2-5, with D possibly matching TRBD2 (6 bases). CDR1 is SGHRS, CDR2 YFSETQ, per germline. V was shortened by 4 bases and J by 1 base, with 17 bases between the two germline ends. CDR3 length: 16 residues. The CDR3 region is CASSPEPLAAQETQYF. The sequenced CDR3 bases are TGCGCCAGCAGCCCGGAGCCTTTAGCGGCCCAAGAGACC. The full variable domain, completed using reference TRBV5-1 and TRBJ2-5, is KAGVTQTPRYLIKTRGQQVTLSCSPISGHRSVSWYQQTPGQGLQFLFEYFSETQRNKGNFPGRFSGRQFSNSRSEMNVSTLELGDSALYLCASSPEPLAAQETQYFGPGTRLLVL.

This clone was observed many times. Read coverage stops 3 residues before the CDR3 terminus; the germline J gene supplies the remainder. This rearrangement joins TRBV7-2 to TRBJ2-1, with 12 nucleotides matching TRBD2. The germline V gene has CDR1 SGHTA and CDR2 FQGNSA. The CDR3 length is 15 residues. Trimming at V came to 2 bases and at J to 7 bases, leaving 3 bases not matched to a gene. CDR3 protein: CASSLTSGRMNEQFF. The CDR3 bases that were read are TGTGCCAGCAGCTTAACTAGCGGGAGGATGAATGAG. Full variable domain (remainder filled in from reference TRBV7-2 and TRBJ2-1): GAGVSQSPSNKVTEKGKDVELRCDPISGHTALYWYRQSLGQGLEFLIYFQGNSAPDKSGLPSDRFSAERTGGSVSTLTIQRTQQEDSAVYLCASSLTSGRMNEQFFGPGTRLTVL.

The table lists this clone with many counts. With the read ending 3 residues before the CDR3 end, the germline J gene is used to fill in that end. The J gene is TRBJ2-3, the V gene TRBV6-2 or TRBV6-3; D gene ambiguous. The CDR3 runs to 13 residues. V gave up 6 bases and J gave up 4 bases, with 11 bases separating them. Germline V CDR1 and CDR2: MNHEY, SVGEGT. CDR3 loop: CASSRDLPDTQYF. The part of the CDR3 DNA that was read is TGTGCCAGCAGCCGCGACTTGCCAGATACG.

This clone has a count of ten or more. The read falls 3 residues short of the CDR3 end, and the missing part is taken from the germline J gene. This chain connects TRBV20-1 to TRBJ2-2; no reliable D call. V was pared by 3 bases and J by 7 bases, with 15 bases between. Germline CDR1 DFQATT, CDR2 SNEGSKA (reference sequence). CDR3 length equals 14 residues. CDR3 bases read: TGCAGTGCTAGGGCAGACTCCGGCAGCGGGGAG. As protein: CSARADSGSGE. The CDR3 in its entirety is CSARADSGSGELFF.

This clone has ten or more counts. The read ends 3 residues shy of where the CDR3 ends; the end is completed using the germline J gene. V usage is TRBV18 and J usage is TRBJ1-3; weak D call: TRBD1 (6 bases). The V and J ends lost 1 base and 2 bases respectively, with 18 bases between them. Germline CDR1 and CDR2: KGHSH and LQKENI. The CDR3 length is 18 residues. CDR3 sequence reads: CASSPLLTGLTTGNTIYF. The part of the CDR3 DNA that was read is TGTGCCAGCTCACCACTTCTAACAGGGCTAACCACTGGAAACACC.

This clone was observed at least ten times. The CDR3: CASSLKGLDYGYTF. The DNA read from the CDR3 is TGTGCCAGCAGCTTGAAGGGGCTGGATTATGGC. The chain links TRBV5-4 to TRBJ1-2, with D possibly being TRBD1 (5 bases). The read halts 3 residues ahead of the CDR3 end, with the missing end drawn from the germline J gene. V was cut by 1 base and J by 5 bases, with 12 bases left in between. The CDR3 sequence is 14 residues long. Germline V lookup: CDR1 SGHNT, CDR2 YYREEE (reference sequence).

In its sample, this clone was seen many times. The read ends 3 residues before the CDR3 terminus; that terminus is restored from the germline J gene. The chain is built from TRBV15 and TRBJ2-7, with 10 positions matching TRBD2. V was clipped by 0 bases and J by 3 bases; unmatched bases: 14. Germline V CDR1 and CDR2: LNHNV, YYDKDF (reference sequence). The CDR3 length is 19 residues. The CDR3 region is CATSRDPSGGFTRIYEQYF. The sequenced CDR3 bases are TGTGCCACCAGCAGAGACCCTAGCGGGGGCTTCACCCGCATCTACGAG.

This clone has ten or more counts. The read comes to an end 3 residues before the CDR3 does, leaving the germline J gene to fill in the end. This sequence joins TRBV20-1 and TRBJ2-7, with 9 positions matching TRBD1. This CDR3 has 14 residues. Per germline, CDR1 DFQATT and CDR2 SNEGSKA (reference sequence). Trimming cost V 4 bases and J 4 bases; bases outside gene matches: 8. The CDR3 sequence: CSATVPGQGYEQYF. Incomplete CDR3 DNA: TGCAGTGCTACAGTGCCGGGACAGGGTTACGAG.

The sample holds many counts of this clone. The missing CDR3 end, 3 residues past where the read stops, is filled in from the germline J gene. The V and J genes are TRBV5-1 and TRBJ1-2, with 8 nucleotides matching TRBD1. V shed 0 bases and J 4 bases; nucleotides not matched to a gene: 5. Germline V lookup: CDR1 SGHRS, CDR2 YFSETQ. This CDR3 comprises 15 residues. The DNA read from the CDR3 is TGCGCCAGCAGCTTGGAGACAGGGGATCGCTATGGC. It is translated as CASSLETGDRYG. The CDR3, in full, reads CASSLETGDRYGYTF. Full variable domain (missing parts from reference TRBV5-1 and TRBJ1-2): KAGVTQTPRYLIKTRGQQVTLSCSPISGHRSVSWYQQTPGQGLQFLFEYFSETQRNKGNFPGRFSGRQFSNSRSEMNVSTLELGDSALYLCASSLETGDRYGYTFGSGTRLTVV.

This clone showed up many times. The read finishes 3 residues shy of the CDR3 end, and the germline J gene is used to complete it. This chain uses TRBV18 with TRBJ2-1; TRBD1 matches 7 bases. Germline values: CDR1 KGHSH, CDR2 LQKENI. The CDR3 contains 15 residues. Trimming removed 6 bases from V and 8 bases from J; junction bases left unmatched: 13. The sequenced CDR3 bases are TGTGCCAGCTCCTACGACAGGGTCGGTACGGATGAG. Protein product: CASSYDRVGTDE. The whole CDR3 sequence reads CASSYDRVGTDEQFF.

This clone has at least ten counts. The missing CDR3 end, 3 residues past where the read stops, is filled in from the germline J gene. The V call is TRBV20-1, the J call TRBJ2-7, with 10 bases lining up with TRBD2. The V gene end was trimmed by 2 bases and the J gene end by 4 bases; junction bases not matched to a gene: 2. This CDR3 comprises 13 residues. Germline CDR1 and CDR2: DFQATT and SNEGSKA (reference sequence). Incomplete CDR3 DNA: TGCAGTGCTAGAACTAGCGGGGTGTACGAG. Translation gives CSARTSGVYE. The CDR3 in its entirety is CSARTSGVYEQYF.

This clone was seen more than once but under ten times. The CDR3 end falls 3 residues outside the read, so it is completed with the germline J gene. The chain recombines TRBV6-2 or TRBV6-3 with TRBJ2-7, with 11 bases fitting TRBD1. The germline gives CDR1 MNHEY, CDR2 SVGEGT. The trim removed 6 bases at V and 3 bases at J, leaving 7 bases unmatched. This CDR3 is built from 15 residues. The CDR3 is CASSPDRGRFYEQYF. The sequenced CDR3 bases are TGTGCCAGCAGCCCGGACAGGGGGCGATTCTACGAG.

This clone occurred many times. The read halts 3 residues ahead of the CDR3 end, with the missing end drawn from the germline J gene. The chain joins TRBV29-1 to TRBJ2-3; TRBD2 might be the D (7 bases). CDR1 and CDR2 from the germline V gene are SQVTM and ANQGSEA. Trimming left V 3 bases short and J 0 bases short, with 19 bases between. The CDR3 totals 17 residues. The covered CDR3 bases are TGCAGCGTTGATGGGGGCCGTGGAGCGGGGAGCACAGATACG. It encodes CSVDGGRGAGSTDT. The whole CDR3 reads CSVDGGRGAGSTDTQYF.

Ten or more counts support this clone. The CDR3 end lies 3 residues beyond the end of the read and is filled in from the germline J gene. V usage is TRBV19 and J usage is TRBJ1-1, with D possibly TRBD1 on 5 matching bases. The CDR3 spans 13 residues. CDR1 is LNHDA, CDR2 SQIVND, per germline (reference sequence). V dropped 4 bases and J dropped 4 bases, with 10 bases sitting between them. The CDR3 DNA, read in part, is TGTGCCAGTAGTAGGAGGGGACTCACTGAA. Translation gives CASSRRGLTE. The whole CDR3 is CASSRRGLTEAFF.

This clone was seen at least ten times. Coverage ceases 3 residues before the CDR3 finishes, and the germline J gene fills in the end. The V call is TRBV20-1, the J call TRBJ1-2; D call uncertain. V was cut by 3 bases and J by 5 bases, with 7 bases left in between. The CDR3 is 11 amino acids. Germline lookup yields CDR1 DFQATT and CDR2 SNEGSKA (reference sequence). This CDR3 is CSARPRYGYTF. Incomplete CDR3 DNA: TGCAGTGCTAGGCCCAGATATGGC.

Details on this clone: The read halts 3 residues ahead of the CDR3 end, with the missing end drawn from the germline J gene. The rearrangement uses TRBV19 and TRBJ1-3; tentatively, D is TRBD1 (5 bases). With 5 bases removed from V and 4 bases from J, the gap between germline ends came to 18 bases. Germline V gene data show CDR1 as LNHDA and CDR2 as SQIVND (reference sequence). This CDR3 region has 16 residues. The chain's CDR3 is CASSPSASGIGNTIYF. The CDR3 bases that were read are TGTGCCAGTAGTCCTAGCGCTTCAGGGATAGGAAACACC.

This clone was counted at least ten times. The read halts 3 residues ahead of the CDR3 end, with the missing end drawn from the germline J gene. The J gene is TRBJ1-2, the V gene TRBV29-1, with 7 bases matching TRBD1. With 3 bases clipped from V and 3 bases from J, the junction kept 1 base outside the gene matches. This CDR3 is built from 12 residues. Germline V gene data show CDR1 as SQVTM and CDR2 as ANQGSEA. The CDR3 DNA, read in part, is TGCAGCGTTGAGCAGGGGGACTATGGC. Its translation: CSVEQGDYG. The full CDR3 sequence reads CSVEQGDYGYTF.

This clone was recorded many times. From the germline J gene comes the end of the CDR3, since the read stops 3 residues before it. The chain has TRBV12-3 or TRBV12-4 and TRBJ2-7; 10 bases map to TRBD2. This CDR3 spans 14 amino acids. The V and J ends lost 6 bases and 3 bases, in that order; junction bases with no gene match: 5. CDR3 amino acids: CASSPSGRVYEQYF. CDR3 DNA (partial): TGTGCCAGCAGCCCAAGCGGGAGGGTCTACGAG.

Ten or more counts support this clone. Its ends do not fully match the called genes, so a read error is possible. The read halts 3 residues ahead of the CDR3 end, with the missing end drawn from the germline J gene. This chain uses TRBV7-7 with TRBJ2-5; perhaps TRBD1 as D (6 bases). The CDR3 has 13 amino acids. Germline V gene data show CDR1 as SSHAT and CDR2 as FNYEAQ (reference sequence). The CDR3 DNA, read in part, is TGTGCTAGCAGCGTGGACAGCCAAGAGACC. Translation gives CASSVDSQET. Given in full, the CDR3 is CASSVDSQETQYF.

This clone was found many times. The DNA read from the CDR3 is TGTGCCAGCTCACTTTCCCAGAGTGGCCTTTCGGGCAATGAG. Protein product: CASSLSQSGLSGNE. In full, the CDR3 reads CASSLSQSGLSGNEQFF. The chain has TRBV18 and TRBJ2-1; D remains ambiguous. The sequence runs out 3 residues before the end of the CDR3; the remainder is reconstructed from the germline J gene. This CDR3 region has 17 residues. Germline loops: CDR1 KGHSH, CDR2 LQKENI. Trimming stripped 4 bases from V and 6 bases from J, with 22 bases between.

There are many counts of this clone. An end of the junction differs from the germline gene, which may be a read error. The DNA ends 3 residues before the CDR3 does, and the rest of the CDR3 is filled in from the germline J gene. The rearrangement joins TRBV28 to TRBJ2-7; 9 bases map to TRBD1. CDR1 MDHEN and CDR2 SYDVKM come from the germline V gene. This CDR3 has 14 residues. The CDR3 protein is CASSVWTGVHEQYF. The sequenced part of the CDR3 DNA is TGTGCCAGCAGTGTATGGACAGGGGTACACGAG. Full variable domain (rest looked up from reference TRBV28 and TRBJ2-7): DVKVTQSSRYLVKRTGEKVFLECVQDMDHENMFWYRQDPGLGLRLIYFSYDVKMKEKGDIPEGYSVSREKKERFSLILESASTNQTSMYLCASSVWTGVHEQYFGPGTRLTVT.

This clone occurred many times. The read ends 3 residues before the CDR3 terminus; that terminus is restored from the germline J gene. The chain links TRBV10-3 to TRBJ2-2; 9 bases are a match to TRBD2. CDR3 length: 18 amino acids. In germline, CDR1 is ENHRY, CDR2 SYGVKD. Trimming removed 3 bases from V and 1 base from J; junction bases left unmatched: 9. The DNA read from the CDR3 is TGTGCCATCAGTGACAGGAGCGGGAGGATAGGGAACACCGGGGAG. This sequence encodes CAISDRSGRIGNTGE. The full CDR3 reads CAISDRSGRIGNTGELFF.

This clone was counted at least ten times. The CDR3 region is CSARYPGLRGYEQYF. The part of the CDR3 DNA that was read is TGCAGTGCTAGGTATCCGGGACTAAGAGGATACGAG. The genes are TRBV20-1 and TRBJ2-7, with 7 bases aligning to TRBD2. The read stops 3 residues short of the end of the CDR3; the missing end is completed from the germline J gene. This CDR3 is built from 15 residues. Trimming cost V 3 bases and J 4 bases; bases outside gene matches: 12. Germline values: CDR1 DFQATT, CDR2 SNEGSKA (reference sequence).

This clone was counted at least ten times. The CDR3 end is not reached by the read, which stops 3 residues before it; the germline J gene fills it in. This chain links TRBV6-2 or TRBV6-3 with TRBJ2-3, with 8 positions matching TRBD1. J was trimmed by 5 bases and V by 6 bases; bases with no gene match: 13. Germline V gene sequence: CDR1 MNHEY, CDR2 SVGEGT. The CDR3 runs 16 residues. The CDR3 region is CASRPRTGPPGDTQYF. Partial CDR3 DNA: TGTGCCAGCAGACCTCGGACAGGGCCACCAGGAGATACG.

There are many counts of this clone. The CDR3 end is not reached by the read, which stops 3 residues before it; the germline J gene fills it in. The V call is TRBV30, the J call TRBJ2-5; a possible D gene is TRBD1 (5 bases). V was cut by 1 base and J by 4 bases, with 10 bases left in between. The CDR3 has 13 amino acids. Germline assignment: CDR1 GTSNPN and CDR2 SVGIG (reference sequence). CDR3 sequence reads: CAWSAGLSETQYF. The covered CDR3 bases are TGTGCCTGGAGTGCAGGGCTGTCAGAGACC. Full variable domain (remainder filled in from reference TRBV30 and TRBJ2-5): SQTIHQWPATLVQPVGSPLSLECTVEGTSNPNLYWYRQAAGRGLQLLFYSVGIGQISSEVPQNLSASRPQDRQFILSSKKLLLSDSGFYLCAWSAGLSETQYFGPGTRLLVL.

This clone was seen ten or more times. The read ends 3 residues shy of where the CDR3 ends; the end is completed using the germline J gene. The chain combines TRBV28 with TRBJ2-3; 7 nucleotides line up with TRBD1. The length of the CDR3 is 15 residues. After removal of 4 bases from V and 5 bases from J, the junction contained 9 bases not matched to a gene. Germline V gene lookup returns CDR1 MDHEN and CDR2 SYDVKM. The CDR3 protein is CASSSSRQGRDTQYF. The covered CDR3 bases are TGTGCCAGCAGTTCGTCCCGACAGGGTCGAGATACG. The entire variable domain, with the rest obtained from reference TRBV28 and TRBJ2-3, is as follows: DVKVTQSSRYLVKRTGEKVFLECVQDMDHENMFWYRQDPGLGLRLIYFSYDVKMKEKGDIPEGYSVSREKKERFSLILESASTNQTSMYLCASSSSRQGRDTQYFGPGTRLTVL.

This clone was seen repeatedly, ten times or more. CDR3 DNA, as far as it was read: TGTGCCAGCAGCTTAGCGCCGCAGCGGTACAATGAG. Translating it yields CASSLAPQRYNE. The whole CDR3 protein reads CASSLAPQRYNEQFF. The rearrangement joins TRBV7-8 to TRBJ2-1; D might be TRBD2 (5 bases). With the read ending 3 residues before the CDR3 end, the germline J gene is used to fill in that end. In germline, CDR1 is SGHVS, CDR2 FQNEAQ. This CDR3 is 15 amino acids long. Trimming removed 0 bases at V and 4 bases at J, with 10 bases between.

Many counts were recorded for this clone. The read terminates 3 residues before the CDR3 end, so the remaining end is supplied by the germline J gene. V and J are TRBV5-1 and TRBJ2-1; 7 bases map to TRBD2. This CDR3 spans 18 amino acids. After removal of 5 bases from V and 0 bases from J, the junction contained 14 bases not matched to a gene. From germline, CDR1 is SGHRS and CDR2 YFSETQ. The sequenced part of the CDR3 DNA is TGCGCCAGCAGTTACGCGGGAGTTGGGGGGAGCTCCTACAATGAG. As protein: CASSYAGVGGSSYNE. From start to end, the CDR3 is CASSYAGVGGSSYNEQFF.

In its sample, this clone was seen many times. The read stops 3 residues short of the end of the CDR3; the missing end is completed from the germline J gene. The J gene is TRBJ1-1, the V gene TRBV7-8; D is unresolved. The length of the CDR3 is 15 residues. Germline CDR1 and CDR2: SGHVS and FQNEAQ. V lost 3 bases, J lost 0 bases, and 11 bases lay in between. CDR3 residues: CASSFSGLMNTEAFF. CDR3 bases read: TGTGCCAGCAGCTTCTCCGGACTTATGAACACTGAA.